This T cell receptor beta chain emerged from a study of shared clonotypes between healthy human individuals. The CDR3 covers 15 residues. V was clipped by 4 bases and J by 5 bases; unmatched bases: 9. Germline V gene sequence: CDR1 SEHNR, CDR2 FQNEAQ (reference sequence). Assay: immunoSEQ multiplex PCR; the TCRdb copy retains only in-frame clones and omits some. The data hold some 2,000,000 clones, with 85% to 95% observed a single time. The TCR sequence derives from a man between 18 and 29 years old in good health. The sequencing input was naive CD4+ T cells sorted from blood. This sample's subset: CD45RA+ positively selected. The V gene is TRBV7-9, the J gene TRBJ2-7, with 9 nucleotides matching TRBD1. The CDR3 nucleotides are TGTGCCAGCAGCTCGCTGGGGACAGGGAAGGACGAGCAGTACTTC. This translates into CASSSLGTGKDEQYF.